This T cell receptor beta chain was sequenced during a study of shared clonotypes between healthy human individuals. Trimming pared 8 bases from V and 1 base from J, leaving 14 bases between. The V gene's germline CDR1 is MDHEN and CDR2 SYDVKM. The CDR3 is made up of 14 amino acids. Positive CCR7 selection of CD45RO-negative cells yielded the naive CD8 cells, and terminally differentiated effector memory CD45RA+ cells were excluded. The data were produced by immunoSEQ multiplex PCR, yet TCRdb's version contains in-frame clones alone and is incomplete. The sample consists of about 2.1 million clones, around 95% of them appearing once.

The TCR sequence derives from a man aged 18 to 35 in good health. Some clones in this sample may be carry-over from other donors' samples. The chain is built from TRBV28 and TRBJ1-1; D is undetermined. Material: naive CD8+ T cells from PBMCs. The CDR3 region is CASGETETNTEAFF. CDR3 DNA sequence: TGTGCCAGCGGTGAGACGGAAACGAACACTGAAGCTTTCTTT.